This T cell receptor beta chain was sequenced in a study of T cell clones after liver transplantation. Study-wide background: Post-transplant blood was tracked for graft-donor-reactive T cell clones identified in a pre-transplant mixed lymphocyte reaction. Samples came pre-transplant, pre-randomization before withdrawal, and post-randomization after withdrawal ended.

Broader study findings: In a couple of subjects, few donor cells limited the measurable donor-reactive repertoire.

The protocol was immunoSEQ multiplex PCR, while the TCRdb copy is restricted to in-frame clones and leaves out a portion. The sample records approximately 10,000 clones, roughly 70% being singletons. CDR1 and CDR2 (germline): LGHNA, YNFKEQ. The CDR3 runs to 15 residues. Trimming left V 0 bases short and J 6 bases short, with 12 bases between. Concerning this clone: The antigen is not known.

The TCR sequence derives from a human patient who received a liver transplant. T cells may partly derive from the graft donor. The rearrangement uses TRBV4-2 and TRBJ2-1; D gene uncertain. Here the sequenced sample was CD4+ T cells from blood, taken around 33 months after liver transplant. CDR3 protein: CASSQEEATTNEQFF. DNA for the CDR3: TGTGCCAGCAGCCAAGAAGAAGCTACTACCAATGAGCAGTTCTTC.